This T cell receptor beta chain was profiled in a study of shared clonotypes between healthy human individuals. Study summary: Per donor, three plates held CD4 naive cells, three held CD4 memory, two held CD8 naive and one held CD8 memory.

Using immunoSEQ multiplex PCR, the repertoire was profiled, and TCRdb retains in-frame clones only, with some absent. This table holds over a million clones, about 96% found once. This clone was counted a single time. CDR3 length equals 14 residues. Germline V CDR1 and CDR2: LNHDA, SQIVND (reference sequence). Deletions cut 9 bases from V and 1 base from J, with 12 bases between. Sequences were obtained from naive CD4+ T cells sorted from blood. As for subset: CD45RA+ positively selected. This receptor was taken from a man under 40 in good health. The chain employs TRBV19 and TRBJ2-2, with D possibly being TRBD1 (5 bases). The CDR3 region is CASRYQGNTGELFF. Here the CDR3 DNA reads TGTGCCAGCAGGTATCAGGGGAACACCGGGGAGCTGTTTTTT.